This note documents a single T cell receptor (beta chain) sequence. Its target antigen remains unknown. Base qualities are not provided; no much larger clone lies one nucleotide away. The time point label, as the study defines it: about 28 days (+/-7) after the second vaccine dose. AZD1222 recipients with second doses at about 4 weeks or about 12 weeks were pooled, because spike-specific TCR depth and breadth did not differ between schedules. Vaccinee samples came from UK trials COV001 and COV002, including a single-blind randomized controlled phase 2/3 trial of AZD1222 (ChAdOx1 nCoV-19) in healthy adults. Trial participant PBMC samples were collected at day 0 and day 28 after the second dose for TCRbeta chain sequencing. The CDR3 regions of human TCRbeta chains were subjected to immunosequencing. The paper's data handling went like this. Repertoire TCRs were matched against a reference library of SARS-CoV-2-specific TCRs generated with the MIRA antigen-specificity platform. Breadth was defined as the fraction of unique TCRs that were SARS-CoV-2-associated, and depth was defined as the fraction of total T cells that were SARS-CoV-2-associated. Using the MIRA data, every spike-specific TCR was mapped to the spike region that the TCR reacted to and assigned to either a CD4 or a CD8 class. Log10-transformed breadth and depth values were compared by one-way ANOVA with Sidak's multiple comparisons tests. The table comes from immuneACCESS by way of TCRdb, which keeps in-frame sequences with V and J called. Part of the clones is missing from these tables; in studies checked, under half for an unresolved V gene and the rest for unknown reasons. The V and J calls and clone size were taken over from that table, and D and trimming were inferred from the DNA. The sample contains around 44,000 clones, 80% to 90% of them found a single time. Less than 7% of the sample lies in the top ten.

This sample was taken from a study of T cell responses to AZD1222 COVID-19 vaccine (dated by TCRdb to about 2021). Background for the entire study: A total of around 240 trial participants underwent TCR sequencing, of whom roughly 210 had received two doses of AZD1222 and 26 had received two doses of the MenACWY control vaccine. Enrollment into the trials was organized by age into subgroups of 18-55, 56-69 and 70-plus years, and those subgroups contained roughly 150, 30 and 60 TCR-sequenced participants, respectively.

What the authors observed across the whole study: The vaccine-associated CD4 TCRs covered the entire spike protein, and the dominant responses fell in regions 160-218 and 743-854. The 56-69-year group was small, and its depth increase did not reach significance, likely because of low power. Only five to seven AZD1222 recipients were SARS-CoV-2 seropositive at baseline, limiting conclusions about previously exposed vaccinees. After two AZD1222 doses, both the breadth and the depth of spike-specific TCRs were significantly higher than at day 0 and than in MenACWY recipients. Most participants were white British and females outnumbered males, and the authors suggested that clonal diversity may have been underestimated. Reportedly, close to half of the unique spike-specific TCRs recognized epitopes lying outside the regions that are mutated in the B.1.351 and B.1.1.7 variants. Because no samples from the day 14 peak response were available, repertoires could be characterized only after the peak T cell response.

The CDR3, cysteine through phenylalanine, is 13 amino acids long. CDR3 DNA is the only sequence kept; it has 39 bases, read in frame from the first base. V lost 5 bases and J lost 12 bases; the stretch between them is 19 bases long. Reading the germline V gene (reference sequence) gives CDR1 SEHNR and CDR2 FQNEAQ. Rearrangement joined TRBV7-9 to TRBJ1-1; TRBD1 is possibly the D segment (6 matching bases). The starting material was peripheral blood, obtained 28 days after the second AZD1222 dose. This TCR was sampled from an adult who received the AZD1222 COVID-19 vaccine. The CDR3: CASSPFQGFRTFF. The DNA sequence is as follows: TGTGCCAGCAGCCCATTCCAGGGGTTTAGAACTTTCTTT.